The present entry profiles one T cell receptor beta chain with its context. Its target antigen remains unknown. The sample holds no much larger clone one base away, and base qualities are not on file. These data are taken from a study of technical replicates of blood from several donors (dated by TCRdb to about 2017). Libraries were prepared through the immunoSEQ multiplex PCR assay. TCRdb took this table from immuneACCESS and kept in-frame rearrangements with V and J called. Such tables lack part of the clones; where checked against another copy, unresolved V genes explain under half of the gap, and the rest is unexplained. Counted in this sample were under 80,000 clones; more than 90% of them appeared once. The ten largest clones capture roughly 0.37% of the sample. The TCR comes from a human donor in good health. Some clones in this sample may be carry-over from other donors' samples. Sample: T cells isolated from PBMCs.

The nucleotide sequence reads as follows: TGCGCCAGCAGCCTTAAGGCCTCCGGGTATGGCTACACCTTC. The translation is CASSLKASGYGYTF. The chain is assembled from TRBV4-1 and TRBJ1-2; confidence is insufficient to name the D gene. The V and J ends are trimmed by 4 bases and 5 bases, leaving 14 bases between them. The CDR3 runs 14 amino acids, cysteine and phenylalanine included. Kept here is only the CDR3 DNA, which spans 42 bases and is read in frame from base 1. The germline V gene sets CDR1 to MGHRA and CDR2 to YSYEKL.